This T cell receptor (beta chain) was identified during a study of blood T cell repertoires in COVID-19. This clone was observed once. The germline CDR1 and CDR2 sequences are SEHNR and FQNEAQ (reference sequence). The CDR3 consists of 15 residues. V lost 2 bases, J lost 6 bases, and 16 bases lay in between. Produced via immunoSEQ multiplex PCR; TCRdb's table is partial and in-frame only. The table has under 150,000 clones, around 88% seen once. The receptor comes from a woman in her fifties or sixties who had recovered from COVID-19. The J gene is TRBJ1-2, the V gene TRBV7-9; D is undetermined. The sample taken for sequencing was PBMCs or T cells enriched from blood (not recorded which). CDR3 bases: TGTGCCAGCAGCTTACCTCGGTTGTACGTTCATGGCTACACCTTC. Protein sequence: CASSLPRLYVHGYTF.